The present T cell receptor (beta chain) was sequenced within a study of blood T cell repertoires in COVID-19 (dated by TCRdb to the early 2020s). Looking at the study overall: The collaborator samples originated in the United States, Italy and Spain and spanned the acute and convalescent phases of COVID-19. The material from the prospective study consisted of cDNA or gDNA derived from T cells, B-cell-depleted T cells, or PBMCs. The dataset comprised deeply sampled blood TCRbeta repertoires from subjects exposed to, actively infected with, or recovered from COVID-19. The repertoires were released in a freely available public database intended as a resource for research on the immune response to SARS-CoV-2. The samples were drawn from two sources: the first 160 participants of the ongoing ImmuneRACE study, and over 1,000 subjects contributed by 6 global collaborators. The sample metadata nearly always contained a de-identified subject ID, COVID-19 status, age in years and sex. Where available, HLA class I and class II types were taken from metadata supplied by the sample provider and were not determined by assay-based typing.

Whole blood was collected in K2EDTA tubes by collaborating institutions according to the institutions' own protocols. For TCRbeta analysis, collaborator samples were shipped as frozen whole blood, as isolated PBMCs, or as DNA extracted from either sample type. To note about this clone: No antigen is known for it. No qualities accompany the bases; no much larger clone lies one base away.

Inclusive of the bounding cysteine and phenylalanine, the CDR3 is 15 residues long. CDR3 DNA is the only sequence kept; it has 45 bases, read in frame from the first base. At the junction V is shortened by 4 bases and J by 1 base; bases outside the gene matches: 7. CDR1 and CDR2 are drawn from the germline V gene: SGDLS, YYNGEE. Results and caveats for the whole study, not just this receptor: The quantity of clinical and demographic metadata differed by source and by participant and was supplied without curation.

TCRbeta CDR3 regions were amplified from genomic DNA by means of the immunoSEQ Assay, a bias-controlled multiplex PCR. Per the original workflow: Nucleated cell counts per sample were estimated from amplification of reference gene primers within the assay. To quantify the absolute abundance of each unique TCRbeta CDR3 rearrangement, sequence reads were collapsed and filtered. For each sample, productive Simpson clonality was calculated as the square root of Simpson's diversity index over productive rearrangements. This is the immuneACCESS table as TCRdb keeps it, with only in-frame sequences that have V and J called. A part of the clones is gone; compared with another copy, unresolved V genes explain less than half, and the rest is unexplained. That table is the source of V, J and clone size, and D and trimming were worked out from the DNA. The sample records 150,000 or so clones, roughly 80% of which are singletons. The ten largest account for 3% of the sample.

The sequenced material came from peripheral blood. The TCR comes from a woman older than 75 with acute or convalescent COVID-19. The sequence joins TRBV9 to TRBJ2-7; 8 bases in between match TRBD2. For the CDR3, the sequence is CASSPSSGGSYEQYF. The nucleotide sequence reads as follows: TGTGCCAGCAGCCCGAGCAGCGGGGGATCCTACGAGCAGTACTTC.